This T cell receptor beta chain was documented in a study of cytomegalovirus exposure and HLA in healthy donors. The germline gives CDR1 MGHRA, CDR2 YSYEKL. V lost 3 bases to trimming and J lost 4 bases; unmatched junction nucleotides: 9. This CDR3 has 18 residues. 13 Jbeta primers and 60 Vbeta primers were used for the PCR. Profiled with immunoSEQ multiplex PCR; TCRdb holds only in-frame clones, not every one. The sample carries 85,000 to 120,000 clones, 70% to 85% recorded once. The V and J genes are TRBV4-1 and TRBJ2-6; 10 bases map to TRBD1. The TCR comes from a man aged 55 to 70 in good health and CMV-seronegative. Sequencing was performed on PBMCs. The CDR3 nucleotides read TGCGCCAGCAGCCAGGGTCCCGGGACAGGGGTCGGGGCCAACGTCCTGACTTTC. This translates into CASSQGPGTGVGANVLTF.